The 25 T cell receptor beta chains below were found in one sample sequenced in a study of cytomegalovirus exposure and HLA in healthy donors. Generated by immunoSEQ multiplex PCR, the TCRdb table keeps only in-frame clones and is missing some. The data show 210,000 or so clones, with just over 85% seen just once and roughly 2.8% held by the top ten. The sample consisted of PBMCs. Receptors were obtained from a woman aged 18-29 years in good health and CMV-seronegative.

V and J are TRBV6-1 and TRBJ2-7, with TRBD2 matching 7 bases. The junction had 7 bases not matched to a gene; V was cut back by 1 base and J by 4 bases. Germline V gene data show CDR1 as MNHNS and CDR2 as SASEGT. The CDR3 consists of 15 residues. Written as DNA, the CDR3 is TGTGCCAGCAGTGAAGAAGTATCCGGGGGGTACGAGCAGTACTTC. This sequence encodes CASSEEVSGGYEQYF.

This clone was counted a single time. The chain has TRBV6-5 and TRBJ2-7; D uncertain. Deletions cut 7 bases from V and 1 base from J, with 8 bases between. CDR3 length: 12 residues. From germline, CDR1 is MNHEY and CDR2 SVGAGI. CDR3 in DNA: TGTGCCAGCAAAACAGCTTCCTACGAGCAGTACTTC. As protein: CASKTASYEQYF.

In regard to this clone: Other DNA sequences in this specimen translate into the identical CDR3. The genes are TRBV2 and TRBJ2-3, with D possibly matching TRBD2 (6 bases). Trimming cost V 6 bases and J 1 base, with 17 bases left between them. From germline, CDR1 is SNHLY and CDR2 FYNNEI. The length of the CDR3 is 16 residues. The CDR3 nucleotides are TGTGCCAGCAGAATGGGTAGCGGCATGGGCACAGATACGCAGTATTTT. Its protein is CASRMGSGMGTDTQYF.

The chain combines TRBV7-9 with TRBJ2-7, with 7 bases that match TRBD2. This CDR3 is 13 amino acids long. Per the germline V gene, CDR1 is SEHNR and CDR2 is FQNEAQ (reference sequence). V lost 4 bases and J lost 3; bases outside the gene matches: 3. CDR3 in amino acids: CASSWGGVYEQYF. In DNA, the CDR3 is TGTGCCAGCAGCTGGGGGGGGGTCTACGAGCAGTACTTC.

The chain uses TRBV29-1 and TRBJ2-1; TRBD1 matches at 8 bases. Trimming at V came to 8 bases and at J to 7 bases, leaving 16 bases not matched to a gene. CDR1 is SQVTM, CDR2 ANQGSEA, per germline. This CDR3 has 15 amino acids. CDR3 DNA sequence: TGCAGCTTCTCGGTAGGCAGGGGGCTTAATAATGAGCAGTTCTTC. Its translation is CSFSVGRGLNNEQFF.

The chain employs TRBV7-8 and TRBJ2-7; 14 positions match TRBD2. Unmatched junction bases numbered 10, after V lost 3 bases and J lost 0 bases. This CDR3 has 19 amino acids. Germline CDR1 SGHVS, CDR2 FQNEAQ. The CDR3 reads CASSFLGLAGGRSSYEQYF. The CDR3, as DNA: TGTGCCAGCAGCTTCCTAGGACTAGCGGGAGGTAGGAGCTCCTACGAGCAGTACTTC.

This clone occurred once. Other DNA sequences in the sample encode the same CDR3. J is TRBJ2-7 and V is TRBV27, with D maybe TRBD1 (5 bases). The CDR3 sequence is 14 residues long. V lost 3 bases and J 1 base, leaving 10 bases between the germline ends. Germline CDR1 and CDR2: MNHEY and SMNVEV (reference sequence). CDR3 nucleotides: TGTGCCAGCAGTTTTCAGGGCAGTTCCTACGAGCAGTACTTC. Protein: CASSFQGSSYEQYF.

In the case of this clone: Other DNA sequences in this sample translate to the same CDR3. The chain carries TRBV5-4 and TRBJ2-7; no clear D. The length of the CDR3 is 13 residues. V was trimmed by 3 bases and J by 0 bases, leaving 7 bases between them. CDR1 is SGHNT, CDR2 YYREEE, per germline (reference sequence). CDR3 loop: CASSSTSSYEQYF. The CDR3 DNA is TGTGCCAGCAGCTCCACGAGCTCCTACGAGCAGTACTTC.

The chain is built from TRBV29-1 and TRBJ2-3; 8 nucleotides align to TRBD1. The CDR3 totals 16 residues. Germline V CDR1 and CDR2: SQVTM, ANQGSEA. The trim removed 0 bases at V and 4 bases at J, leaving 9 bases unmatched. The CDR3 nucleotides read TGCAGCGTTGAAGAGGGTGGCAGGGGGCTGGCAGATACGCAGTATTTT. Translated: CSVEEGGRGLADTQYF.

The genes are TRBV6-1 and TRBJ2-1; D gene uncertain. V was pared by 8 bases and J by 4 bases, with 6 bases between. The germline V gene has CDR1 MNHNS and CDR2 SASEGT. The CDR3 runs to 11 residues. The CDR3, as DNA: TGTGCCAGCGGCAATTACAATGAGCAGTTCTTC. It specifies CASGNYNEQFF.

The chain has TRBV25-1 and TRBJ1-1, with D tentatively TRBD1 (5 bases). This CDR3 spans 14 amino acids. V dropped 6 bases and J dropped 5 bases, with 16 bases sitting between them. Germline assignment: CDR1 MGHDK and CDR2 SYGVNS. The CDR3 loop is CASSLSRGGTEAFF. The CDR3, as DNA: TGTGCCAGCAGCCTGTCCCGGGGGGGGACTGAAGCTTTCTTT.

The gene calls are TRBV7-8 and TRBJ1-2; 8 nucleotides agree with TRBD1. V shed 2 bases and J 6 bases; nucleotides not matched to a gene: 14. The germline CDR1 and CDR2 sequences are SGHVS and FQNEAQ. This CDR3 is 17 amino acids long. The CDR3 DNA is TGTGCCAGCAGCTTAAGATTTGGAGGACAGGGAAAGGATGGCTACACCTTC. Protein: CASSLRFGGQGKDGYTF.

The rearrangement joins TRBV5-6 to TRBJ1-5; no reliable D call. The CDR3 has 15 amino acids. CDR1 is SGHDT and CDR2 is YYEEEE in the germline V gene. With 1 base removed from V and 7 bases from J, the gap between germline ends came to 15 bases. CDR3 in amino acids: CASSLQSGRRQPQHF. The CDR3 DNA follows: TGTGCCAGCAGCTTGCAATCAGGAAGAAGACAGCCCCAGCATTTT.

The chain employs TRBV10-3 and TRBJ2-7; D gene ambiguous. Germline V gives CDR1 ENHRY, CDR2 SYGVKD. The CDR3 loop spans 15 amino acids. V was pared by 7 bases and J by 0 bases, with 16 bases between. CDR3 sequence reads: CAIKDGLSSSYEQYF. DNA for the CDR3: TGTGCCATCAAAGATGGCCTTTCTAGCTCCTACGAGCAGTACTTC.

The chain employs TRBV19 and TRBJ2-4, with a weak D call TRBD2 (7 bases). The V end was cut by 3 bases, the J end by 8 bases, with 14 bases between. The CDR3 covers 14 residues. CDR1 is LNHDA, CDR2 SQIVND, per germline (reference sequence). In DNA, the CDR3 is TGTGCCAGTAGTATTGCGGGGGCGTCGGACATTCAGTACTTC. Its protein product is CASSIAGASDIQYF.

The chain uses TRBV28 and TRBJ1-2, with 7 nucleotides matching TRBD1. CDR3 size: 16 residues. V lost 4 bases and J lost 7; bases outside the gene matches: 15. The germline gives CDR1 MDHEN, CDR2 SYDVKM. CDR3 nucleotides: TGTGCCAGCAGTTCGGCAACAGGGGATACGGGCATTGGCTACACCTTC. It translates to CASSSATGDTGIGYTF.

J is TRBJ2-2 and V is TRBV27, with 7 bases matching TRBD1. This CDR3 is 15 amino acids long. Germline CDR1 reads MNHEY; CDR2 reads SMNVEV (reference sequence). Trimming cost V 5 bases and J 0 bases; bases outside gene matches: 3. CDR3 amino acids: CASSHQGANTGELFF. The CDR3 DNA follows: TGTGCCAGCAGTCATCAGGGGGCGAACACCGGGGAGCTGTTTTTT.

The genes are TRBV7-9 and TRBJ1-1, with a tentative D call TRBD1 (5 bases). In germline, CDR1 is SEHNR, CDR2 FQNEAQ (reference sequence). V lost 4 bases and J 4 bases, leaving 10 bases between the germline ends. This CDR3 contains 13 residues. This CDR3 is CASSWGPSTEAFF. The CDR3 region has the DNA TGTGCCAGCAGCTGGGGCCCCAGCACTGAAGCTTTCTTT.

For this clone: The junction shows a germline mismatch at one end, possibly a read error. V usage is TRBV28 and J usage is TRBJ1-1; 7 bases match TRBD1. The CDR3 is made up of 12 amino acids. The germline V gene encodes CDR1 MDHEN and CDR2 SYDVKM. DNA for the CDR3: TGTGCCAGCAGTCCCACAGGGGCCTACAGAGGTTTT. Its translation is CASSPTGAYRGF. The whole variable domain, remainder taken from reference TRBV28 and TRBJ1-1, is DVKVTQSSRYLVKRTGEKVFLECVQDMDHENMFWYRQDPGLGLRLIYFSYDVKMKEKGDIPEGYSVSREKKERFSLILESASTNQTSMYLCASSPTGAYRGFGQGTRLTVV.

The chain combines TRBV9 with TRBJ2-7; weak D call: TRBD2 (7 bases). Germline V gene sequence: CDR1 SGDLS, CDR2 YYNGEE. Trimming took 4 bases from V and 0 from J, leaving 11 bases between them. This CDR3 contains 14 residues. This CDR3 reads CASSLGGASYEQYF. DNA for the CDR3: TGTGCCAGCAGCTTGGGGGGGGCCTCCTACGAGCAGTACTTC.

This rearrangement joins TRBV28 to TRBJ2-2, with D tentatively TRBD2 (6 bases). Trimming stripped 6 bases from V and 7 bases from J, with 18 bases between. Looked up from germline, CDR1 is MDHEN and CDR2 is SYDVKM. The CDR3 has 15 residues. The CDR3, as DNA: TGTGCCAGCAGCCCAAGCACCGGAGGGGTCGGGGAGCTGTTTTTT. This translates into CASSPSTGGVGELFF.

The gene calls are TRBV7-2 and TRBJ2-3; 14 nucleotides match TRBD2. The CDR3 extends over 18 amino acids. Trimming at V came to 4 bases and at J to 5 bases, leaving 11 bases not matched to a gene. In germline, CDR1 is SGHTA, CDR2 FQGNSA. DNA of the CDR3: TGTGCCAGCAGCTACACGAAGGGACTAGCGGGAGCGGGAGATACGCAGTATTTT. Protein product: CASSYTKGLAGAGDTQYF.

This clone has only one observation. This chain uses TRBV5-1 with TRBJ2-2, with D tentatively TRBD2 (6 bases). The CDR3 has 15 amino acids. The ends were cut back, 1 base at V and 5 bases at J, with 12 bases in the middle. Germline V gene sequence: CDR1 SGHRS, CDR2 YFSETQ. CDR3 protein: CASSLWAGLTGELFF. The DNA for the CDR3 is TGCGCCAGCAGCTTGTGGGCGGGATTAACCGGGGAGCTGTTTTTT.

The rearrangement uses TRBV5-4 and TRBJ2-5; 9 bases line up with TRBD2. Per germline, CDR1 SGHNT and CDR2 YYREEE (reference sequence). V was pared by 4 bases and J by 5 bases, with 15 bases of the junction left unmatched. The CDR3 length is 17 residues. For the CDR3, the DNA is TGTGCCAGCAGCCGCGGGAGGCGGGGACTAGCCGGGGAGACCCAGTACTTC. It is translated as CASSRGRRGLAGETQYF.

The CDR3 reads CSPAAEGQGSHEQYF. The CDR3 nucleotides read TGCAGCCCCGCCGCGGAGGGACAGGGGTCCCACGAGCAGTACTTC. This chain links TRBV29-1 with TRBJ2-7; 10 bases align to TRBD1. The CDR3 covers 15 residues. After removal of 8 bases from V and 5 bases from J, the junction contained 15 bases not matched to a gene. Germline values: CDR1 SQVTM, CDR2 ANQGSEA.